These T cell receptor beta chains were read from a single sample in a study of STAT5B mutations in CD4+ large granular lymphocyte leukemia. The table came from immunoSEQ multiplex PCR; TCRdb's copy has only in-frame clones and leaves some out. The sample consists of about 32,000 clones, around three quarters of them appearing once. Source material: CD4+ T cells from blood buffy coats. The receptors here all came from a human donor in good health. Each CDR3 is given with its conserved first and last residue. A D gene is named only where the DNA matches it firmly. Clone size appears in some rows only: once, few, many, or a class for an expanded clone.

TRBD1	15	TRBV7-2	.	TRBJ1-5	CASRENRGPNQPQHF	TGTGCCAGCAGGGAGAACAGGGGGCCCAATCAGCCCCAGCATTTT
.	17	TRBV18	.	TRBJ2-3	CASSLLRGRTSTDTQYF	TGTGCCAGCTCACTTCTACGAGGGAGGACTAGCACAGATACGCAGTATTTT
.	16	TRBV7-2	.	TRBJ1-4	CASSALTGTRNEKLFF	TGTGCCAGCAGCGCACTTACCGGGACGAGGAATGAAAAACTGTTTTTT
.	13	TRBV2	.	TRBJ1-1	CASSERGATEAFF	TGTGCCAGCAGTGAAAGGGGGGCCACTGAAGCTTTCTTT
.	18	TRBV21-1	.	TRBJ1-5	CASSKDGRDGVGNQPQHF	TGTGCCAGCAGCAAAGATGGCAGGGACGGGGTGGGCAATCAGCCCCAGCATTTT
.	15	TRBV4-2	.	TRBJ1-2	CASSQDRTSTYGYTF	TGTGCCAGCAGCCAAGATCGCACATCCACCTATGGCTACACCTTC
TRBD2	14	TRBV29-1	.	TRBJ2-1	CSVERLAGYNEQFF	TGCAGCGTTGAACGACTAGCGGGTTACAATGAGCAGTTCTTC
.	13	TRBV10-3	few	TRBJ2-1	CAIQGTTIHEQFF	TGTGCCATACAGGGAACGACTATCCATGAGCAGTTCTTC
.	15	TRBV6-4	.	TRBJ2-1	CASSEGGNSYNEQFF	TGTGCCAGCAGTGAGGGGGGAAACTCCTACAATGAGCAGTTCTTC
.	15	TRBV5-8	.	TRBJ1-4	CASSLSGLMNEKLFF	TGTGCCAGCAGCTTATCGGGGTTGATGAATGAAAAACTGTTTTTT
.	12	TRBV27	.	TRBJ1-6	CASTDGSSPLHF	TGTGCCAGCACGGATGGGAGCTCACCCCTCCACTTT
TRBD2	15	TRBV2	once	TRBJ2-3	CASSEARGGIDTQYF	TGTGCCAGCAGTGAAGCGCGGGGGGGGATAGATACGCAGTATTTT
.	14	TRBV19	few	TRBJ1-5	CASSLDRFNQPQHF	TGTGCCAGTAGTCTAGACAGGTTCAATCAGCCCCAGCATTTT
.	15	TRBV2	few	TRBJ1-6	CASRGWDGSNSPLHF	TGTGCCAGCAGGGGATGGGACGGGAGTAATTCACCCCTCCACTTT
.	13	TRBV30	.	TRBJ2-2	CAWSGLLLGELFF	TGTGCCTGGAGTGGACTTCTACTAGGGGAGCTGTTTTTT
.	12	TRBV29-1	.	TRBJ2-7	CSVAREYHEQYF	TGCAGCGTTGCCAGGGAATACCACGAGCAGTACTTC
.	16	TRBV10-3	.	TRBJ2-7	CAISGAGRDRAYEQYF	TGTGCCATCAGTGGGGCTGGCCGGGATCGGGCATACGAGCAGTACTTC
.	11	TRBV4-3	.	TRBJ2-3	CASSQLNTQYF	TGCGCCAGCAGCCAACTAAATACGCAGTATTTT
.	15	TRBV6-6	.	TRBJ2-3	CASRVGQWGTDTQYF	TGTGCCAGCAGGGTAGGGCAGTGGGGCACAGATACGCAGTATTTT
.	15	TRBV7-2	.	TRBJ1-5	CASSMRSGIGQPQHF	TGTGCCAGCAGCATGCGCTCAGGGATAGGTCAGCCCCAGCATTTT
.	15	TRBV21-1	.	TRBJ2-5	CASSKDPRGRETQYF	TGTGCCAGCAGCAAGGACCCCAGGGGGCGGGAGACCCAGTACTTC
TRBD2	20	TRBV4-1	once	TRBJ2-5	CASSYGTSGGAGGWQETQYF	TGCGCCAGCAGCTACGGGACTAGCGGGGGGGCCGGGGGATGGCAAGAGACCCAGTACTTC
TRBD2	15	TRBV28	few	TRBJ2-1	CASSLMTSGGNEQFF	TGTGCCAGCAGTTTAATGACTAGCGGGGGGAATGAGCAGTTCTTC
TRBD1	15	TRBV5-4	.	TRBJ2-7	CASRLGTGTVYEQYF	TGTGCCAGCAGGTTGGGAACAGGGACAGTCTACGAGCAGTACTTC